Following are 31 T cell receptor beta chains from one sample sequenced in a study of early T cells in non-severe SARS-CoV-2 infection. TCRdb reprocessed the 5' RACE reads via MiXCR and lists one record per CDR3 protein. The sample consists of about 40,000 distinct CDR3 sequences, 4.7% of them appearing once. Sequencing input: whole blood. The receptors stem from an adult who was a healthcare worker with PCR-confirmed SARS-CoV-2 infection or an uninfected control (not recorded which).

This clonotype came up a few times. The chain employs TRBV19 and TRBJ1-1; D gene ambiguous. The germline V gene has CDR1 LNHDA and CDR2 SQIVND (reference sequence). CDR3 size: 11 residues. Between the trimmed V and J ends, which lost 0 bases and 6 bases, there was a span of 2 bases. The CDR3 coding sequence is TGTGCCAGTAGTATAGAGGCTGAAGCTTTCTTT. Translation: CASSIEAEAFF.

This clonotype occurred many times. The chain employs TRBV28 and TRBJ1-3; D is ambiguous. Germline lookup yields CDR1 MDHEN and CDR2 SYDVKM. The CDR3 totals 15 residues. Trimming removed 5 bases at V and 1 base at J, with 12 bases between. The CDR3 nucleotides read TGTGCCAGCAGTCCCCCTTCGGGTTCTGGAAACACCATATATTTT. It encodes CASSPPSGSGNTIYF.

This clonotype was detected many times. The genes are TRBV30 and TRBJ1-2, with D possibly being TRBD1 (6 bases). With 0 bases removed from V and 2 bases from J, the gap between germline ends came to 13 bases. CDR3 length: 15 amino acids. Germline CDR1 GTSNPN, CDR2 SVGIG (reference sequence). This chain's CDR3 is CAWSVWDNKNYGYTF. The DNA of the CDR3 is TGTGCCTGGAGTGTATGGGACAATAAAAACTATGGCTACACCTTC.

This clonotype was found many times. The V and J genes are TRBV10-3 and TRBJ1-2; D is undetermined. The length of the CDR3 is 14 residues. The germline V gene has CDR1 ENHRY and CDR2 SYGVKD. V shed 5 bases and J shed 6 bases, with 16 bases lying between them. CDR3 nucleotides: TGTGCCATCAGTCCAAGCCGCAGACACGATGGCTACACCTTC. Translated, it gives CAISPSRRHDGYTF.

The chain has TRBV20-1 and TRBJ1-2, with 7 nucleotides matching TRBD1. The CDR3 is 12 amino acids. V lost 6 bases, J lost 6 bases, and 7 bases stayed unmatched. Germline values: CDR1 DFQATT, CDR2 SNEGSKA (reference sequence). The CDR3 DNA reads TGCAGTGCCCTCCCCAGGGGGGATGGCTACACCTTC. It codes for CSALPRGDGYTF.

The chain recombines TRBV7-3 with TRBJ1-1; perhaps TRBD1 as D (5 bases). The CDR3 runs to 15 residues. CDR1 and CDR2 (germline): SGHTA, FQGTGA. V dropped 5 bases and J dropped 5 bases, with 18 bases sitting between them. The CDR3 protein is CASSLNGDLETEAFF. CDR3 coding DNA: TGTGCCAGCAGCCTCAATGGGGACTTAGAGACTGAAGCTTTCTTT.

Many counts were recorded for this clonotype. In DNA, the CDR3 is TGCAGTGCTAGAGAAGCGGGACGGAATGAGCAGTTCTTC. Its translation: CSAREAGRNEQFF. The V gene is TRBV20-1, the J gene TRBJ2-1; 7 nucleotides line up with TRBD2. J gave up 7 bases and V 0 bases, and 3 bases lay outside the gene matches. The germline V gene has CDR1 DFQATT and CDR2 SNEGSKA (reference sequence). This CDR3 has 13 amino acids.

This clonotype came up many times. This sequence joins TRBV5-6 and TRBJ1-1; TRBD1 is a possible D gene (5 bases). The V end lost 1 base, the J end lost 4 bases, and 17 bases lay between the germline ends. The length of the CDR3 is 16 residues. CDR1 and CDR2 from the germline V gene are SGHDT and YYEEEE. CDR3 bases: TGTGCCAGCAGCTTGAGTTCTCTGGGGAGGGGCACTGAAGCTTTCTTT. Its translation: CASSLSSLGRGTEAFF.

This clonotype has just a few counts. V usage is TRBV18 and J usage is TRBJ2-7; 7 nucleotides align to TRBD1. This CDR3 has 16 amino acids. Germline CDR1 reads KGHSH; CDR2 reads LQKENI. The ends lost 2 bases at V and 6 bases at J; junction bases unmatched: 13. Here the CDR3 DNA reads TGTGCCAGCTCACCAGAGTCCACAGGGGATAGTGGCGAGCAGTACTTC. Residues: CASSPESTGDSGEQYF. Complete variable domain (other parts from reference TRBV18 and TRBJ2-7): NAGVMQNPRHLVRRRGQEARLRCSPMKGHSHVYWYRQLPEEGLKFMVYLQKENIIDESGMPKERFSAEFPKEGPSILRIQQVVRGDSAAYFCASSPESTGDSGEQYFGPGTRLTVT.

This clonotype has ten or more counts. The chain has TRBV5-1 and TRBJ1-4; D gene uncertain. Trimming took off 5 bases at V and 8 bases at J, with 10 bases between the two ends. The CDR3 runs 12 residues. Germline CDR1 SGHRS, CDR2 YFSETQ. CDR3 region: CASSLGEEKLFF. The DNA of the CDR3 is TGCGCCAGCAGTCTTGGAGAGGAAAAACTGTTTTTT.

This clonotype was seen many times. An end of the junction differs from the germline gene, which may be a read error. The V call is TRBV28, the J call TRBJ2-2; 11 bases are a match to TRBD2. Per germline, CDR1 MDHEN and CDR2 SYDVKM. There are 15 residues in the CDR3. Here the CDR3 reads CASRLWTSGTGELFF. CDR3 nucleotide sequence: TGTGCCAGCAGGTTATGGACTAGCGGGACCGGGGAGCTGTTTTTT.

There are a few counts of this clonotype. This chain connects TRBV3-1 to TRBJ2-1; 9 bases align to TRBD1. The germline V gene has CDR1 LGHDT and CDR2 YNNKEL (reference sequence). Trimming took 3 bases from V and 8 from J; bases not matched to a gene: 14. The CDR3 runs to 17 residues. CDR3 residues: CASSQYTIPGQGDEQFF. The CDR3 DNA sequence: TGTGCCAGCAGCCAGTATACTATACCGGGACAGGGTGATGAGCAGTTCTTC.

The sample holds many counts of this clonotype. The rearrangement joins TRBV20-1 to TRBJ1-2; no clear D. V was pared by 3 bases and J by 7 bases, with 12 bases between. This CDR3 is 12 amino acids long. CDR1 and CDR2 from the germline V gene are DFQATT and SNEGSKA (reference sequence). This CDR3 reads CSASGGDSGYTF. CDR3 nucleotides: TGCAGTGCTAGCGGTGGAGACTCTGGCTACACCTTC.

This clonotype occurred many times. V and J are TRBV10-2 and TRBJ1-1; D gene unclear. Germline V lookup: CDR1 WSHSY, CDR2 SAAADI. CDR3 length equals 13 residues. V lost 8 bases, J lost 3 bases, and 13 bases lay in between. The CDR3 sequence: CASRRDQYTEAFF. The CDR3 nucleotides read TGCGCCAGCCGGAGGGATCAATACACTGAAGCTTTCTTT.

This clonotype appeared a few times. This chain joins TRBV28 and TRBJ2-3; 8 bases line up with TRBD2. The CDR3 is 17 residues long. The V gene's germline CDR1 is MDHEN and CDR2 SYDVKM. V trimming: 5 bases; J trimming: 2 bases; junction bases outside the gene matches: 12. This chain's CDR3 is CASSLSMSGRATDTQYF. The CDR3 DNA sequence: TGTGCCAGCAGTCTCTCCATGAGCGGGAGAGCCACAGATACGCAGTATTTT.

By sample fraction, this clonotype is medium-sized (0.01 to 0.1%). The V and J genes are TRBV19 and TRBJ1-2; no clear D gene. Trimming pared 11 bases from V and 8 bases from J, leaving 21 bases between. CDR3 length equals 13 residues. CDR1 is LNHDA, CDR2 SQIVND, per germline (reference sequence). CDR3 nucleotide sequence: TGTGCCGCAAGCCAAGGTTGGGATCAGGGCTACACCTTC. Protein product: CAASQGWDQGYTF.

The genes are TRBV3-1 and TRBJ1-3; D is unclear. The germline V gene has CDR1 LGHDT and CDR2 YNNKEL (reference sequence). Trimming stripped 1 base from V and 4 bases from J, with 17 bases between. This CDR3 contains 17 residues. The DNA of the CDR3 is TGTGCCAGCAGCCAAGGCGCGGCGTTGGGAAGCGGAAACACCATATATTTT. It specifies CASSQGAALGSGNTIYF.

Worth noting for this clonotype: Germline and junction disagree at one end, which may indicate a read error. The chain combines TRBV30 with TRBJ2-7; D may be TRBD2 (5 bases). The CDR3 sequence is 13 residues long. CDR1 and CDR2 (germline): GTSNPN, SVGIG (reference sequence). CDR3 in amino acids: CARSPPGTYEQYF. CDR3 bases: TGTGCCCGGAGTCCCCCCGGGACCTACGAGCAGTACTTC.

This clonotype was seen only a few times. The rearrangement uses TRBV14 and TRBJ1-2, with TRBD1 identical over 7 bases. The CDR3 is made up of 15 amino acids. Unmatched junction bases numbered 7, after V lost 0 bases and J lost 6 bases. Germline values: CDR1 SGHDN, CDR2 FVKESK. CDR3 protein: CASSQDWTGSNGYTF. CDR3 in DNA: TGTGCCAGCAGCCAAGATTGGACAGGATCAAATGGCTACACCTTC.

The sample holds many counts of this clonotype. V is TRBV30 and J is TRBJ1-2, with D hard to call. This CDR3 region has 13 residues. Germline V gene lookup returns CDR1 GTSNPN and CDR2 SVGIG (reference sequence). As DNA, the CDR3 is TGTGCGAGTAAGGGCGAATATAACTATGGCTACACCTTC. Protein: CASKGEYNYGYTF.

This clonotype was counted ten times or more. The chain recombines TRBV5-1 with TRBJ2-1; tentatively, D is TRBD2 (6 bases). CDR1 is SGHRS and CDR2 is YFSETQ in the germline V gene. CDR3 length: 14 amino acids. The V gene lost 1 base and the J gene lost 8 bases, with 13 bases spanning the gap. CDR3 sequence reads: CASSLSASADEQFF. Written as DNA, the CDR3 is TGCGCCAGCAGCTTGAGTGCTAGCGCGGATGAGCAGTTCTTC.

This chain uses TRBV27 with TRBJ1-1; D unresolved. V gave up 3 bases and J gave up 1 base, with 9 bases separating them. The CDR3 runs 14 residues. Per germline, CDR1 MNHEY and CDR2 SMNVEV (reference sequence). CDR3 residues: CASSFHGSNTEAFF. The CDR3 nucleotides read TGTGCCAGCAGTTTCCACGGATCGAACACTGAAGCTTTCTTT.

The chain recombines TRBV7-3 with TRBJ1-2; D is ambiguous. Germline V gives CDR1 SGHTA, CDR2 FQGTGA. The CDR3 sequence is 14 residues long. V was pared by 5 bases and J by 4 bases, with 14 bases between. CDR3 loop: CASSTIGLVYGYTF. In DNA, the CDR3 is TGTGCCAGCAGCACAATAGGGTTGGTCTATGGCTACACCTTC. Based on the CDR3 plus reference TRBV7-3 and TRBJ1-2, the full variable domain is GAGVSQTPSNKVTEKGKYVELRCDPISGHTALYWYRQSLGQGPEFLIYFQGTGAADDSGLPNDRFFAVRPEGSVSTLKIQRTERGDSAVYLCASSTIGLVYGYTFGSGTRLTVV.

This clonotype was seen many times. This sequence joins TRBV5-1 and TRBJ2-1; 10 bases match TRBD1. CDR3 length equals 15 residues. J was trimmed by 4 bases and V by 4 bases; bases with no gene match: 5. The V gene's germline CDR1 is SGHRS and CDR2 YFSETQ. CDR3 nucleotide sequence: TGCGCCAGCAGCATGGGGACAGGGGAGTACAATGAGCAGTTCTTC. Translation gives CASSMGTGEYNEQFF.

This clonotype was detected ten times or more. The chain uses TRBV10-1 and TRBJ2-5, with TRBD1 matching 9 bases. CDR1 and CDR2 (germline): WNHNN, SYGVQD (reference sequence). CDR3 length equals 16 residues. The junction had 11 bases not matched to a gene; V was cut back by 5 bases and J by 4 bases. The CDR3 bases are TGCGCCAGCAGTTCAGGAATACAGGGGGCAGGAGAGACCCAGTACTTC. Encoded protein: CASSSGIQGAGETQYF.

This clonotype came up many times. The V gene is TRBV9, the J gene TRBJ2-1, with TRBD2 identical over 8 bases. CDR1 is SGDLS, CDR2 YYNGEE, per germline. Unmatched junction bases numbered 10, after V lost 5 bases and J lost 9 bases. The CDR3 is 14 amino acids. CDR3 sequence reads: CASRAGLGVSEQFF. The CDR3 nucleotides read TGTGCCAGCAGGGCGGGACTAGGAGTGAGTGAGCAGTTCTTC. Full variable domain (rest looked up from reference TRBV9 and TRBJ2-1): DSGVTQTPKHLITATGQRVTLRCSPRSGDLSVYWYQQSLDQGLQFLIQYYNGEERAKGNILERFSAQQFPDLHSELNLSSLELGDSALYFCASRAGLGVSEQFFGPGTRLTVL.

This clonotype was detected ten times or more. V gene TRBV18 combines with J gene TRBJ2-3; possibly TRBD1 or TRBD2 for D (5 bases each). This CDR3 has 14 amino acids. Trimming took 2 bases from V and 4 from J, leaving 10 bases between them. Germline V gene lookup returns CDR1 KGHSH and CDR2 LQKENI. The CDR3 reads CASSPGTRADTQYF. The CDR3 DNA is TGTGCCAGCTCACCAGGGACGCGGGCAGATACGCAGTATTTT.

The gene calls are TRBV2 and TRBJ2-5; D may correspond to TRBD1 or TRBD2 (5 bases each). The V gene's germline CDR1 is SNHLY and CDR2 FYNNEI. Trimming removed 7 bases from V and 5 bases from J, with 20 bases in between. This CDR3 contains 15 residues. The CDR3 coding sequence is TGTGCCAGCAAAGGGGAGCTGTCCTTTGGGGAGACCCAGTACTTC. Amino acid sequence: CASKGELSFGETQYF.

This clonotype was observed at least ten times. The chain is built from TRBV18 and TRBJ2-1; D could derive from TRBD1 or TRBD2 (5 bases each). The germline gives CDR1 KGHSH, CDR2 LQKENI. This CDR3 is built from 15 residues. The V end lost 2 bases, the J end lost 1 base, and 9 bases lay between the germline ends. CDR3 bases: TGTGCCAGCTCACCAGGGACGGCTTCCTACAATGAGCAGTTCTTC. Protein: CASSPGTASYNEQFF.

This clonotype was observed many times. CDR3 sequence: CSGRTGDYGYTF. The DNA for the CDR3 is TGCAGCGGCCGTACAGGGGACTATGGCTACACCTTC. The chain couples TRBV29-1 to TRBJ1-2, with 7 bases matching TRBD1. In germline, CDR1 is SQVTM, CDR2 ANQGSEA. V shed 7 bases, J shed 3 bases, and the junction held 5 bases outside the gene matches. This CDR3 has 12 residues.

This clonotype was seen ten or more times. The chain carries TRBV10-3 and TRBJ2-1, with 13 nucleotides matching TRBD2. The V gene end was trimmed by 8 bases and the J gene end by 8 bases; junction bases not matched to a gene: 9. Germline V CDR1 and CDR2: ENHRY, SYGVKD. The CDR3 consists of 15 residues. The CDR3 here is CAIAPGLAGSHEQFF. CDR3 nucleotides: TGTGCCATCGCCCCGGGACTAGCGGGAAGTCATGAGCAGTTCTTC.